This note documents a single T cell receptor (beta chain) sequence. Antigen specificity is unknown. TCRdb processed the RT-PCR reads anew with MiXCR; each CDR3 protein has one entry. In the table there are roughly 570,000 distinct CDR3 sequences, roughly 13% of which are singletons. This entry is derived from a study of response to subunit inactivated influenza vaccine. Study-level points and caveats: Each seasonal influenza vaccination, the authors suggested, recruits few new T cells.

The CDR3 extends over 16 amino acids. V was pared by 4 bases and J by 0 bases, with 13 bases between. CDR1 and CDR2 (germline): LGHDT, YNNKEL (reference sequence). The V and J genes are TRBV3-1 and TRBJ2-1; weak D call: TRBD2 (6 bases). The sequencing here drew on PBMCs from blood, taken roughly 45 days after vaccination. The TCR originated in a man aged 50 to 59 who received an inactivated influenza vaccine. The CDR3 nucleotides read TGTGCCAGCAGCCCCCTAGGAGGGAACTCCTACAATGAGCAGTTCTTC. It yields the protein CASSPLGGNSYNEQFF.